This TCR beta chain is from a study of radiotherapy plus CTLA-4 blockade in lung cancer. In the study overall: Across the patients, objective responses occurred in about 19%, and disease control in under 40%. Study-wide results and caveats: Interferon-beta, together with early blood T cell clone dynamics, reportedly best predicted response. Radiotherapy was combined with ipilimumab, and tumor-derived TCR clones then expanded in blood.

Clones were sequenced by immunoSEQ multiplex PCR, and TCRdb holds only the in-frame ones, with some missing. The sample holds about 98,000 clones, about 91% seen once. Comments on this clone: Its target is not known.

Germline V gene sequence: CDR1 MNHNS, CDR2 SASEGT. The CDR3 contains 14 residues. J gave up 6 bases and V 6 bases, and 11 bases lay outside the gene matches. Focal radiation plus CTLA-4 blockade with ipilimumab was given to patients with chemo-refractory metastatic non-small-cell lung cancer. This TCR derives from a human donor with non-small cell lung cancer that progressed on radiotherapy plus ipilimumab. The sample was peripheral blood, taken from a patient treated with radiotherapy plus ipilimumab. The chain carries TRBV6-1 and TRBJ2-7; 7 positions match TRBD2. DNA of the CDR3: TGTGCCAGCAGCGCTAGCGGTCGCTTGAGCGAGCAGTACTTC. Its protein product is CASSASGRLSEQYF.